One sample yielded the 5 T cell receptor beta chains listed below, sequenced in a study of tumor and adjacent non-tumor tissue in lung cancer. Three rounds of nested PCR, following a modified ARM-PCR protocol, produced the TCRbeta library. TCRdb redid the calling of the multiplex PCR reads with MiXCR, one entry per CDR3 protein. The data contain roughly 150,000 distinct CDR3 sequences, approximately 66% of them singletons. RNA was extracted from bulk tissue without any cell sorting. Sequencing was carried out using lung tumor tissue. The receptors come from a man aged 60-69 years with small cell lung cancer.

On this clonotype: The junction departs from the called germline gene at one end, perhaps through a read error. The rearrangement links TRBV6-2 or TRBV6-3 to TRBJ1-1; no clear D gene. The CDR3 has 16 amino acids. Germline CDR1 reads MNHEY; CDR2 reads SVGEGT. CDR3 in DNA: TGTGCCAGCAGCTATTCCCGAGATGGAGGAGACACTGAAACTTTCTTT. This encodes CASSYSRDGGDTETFF.

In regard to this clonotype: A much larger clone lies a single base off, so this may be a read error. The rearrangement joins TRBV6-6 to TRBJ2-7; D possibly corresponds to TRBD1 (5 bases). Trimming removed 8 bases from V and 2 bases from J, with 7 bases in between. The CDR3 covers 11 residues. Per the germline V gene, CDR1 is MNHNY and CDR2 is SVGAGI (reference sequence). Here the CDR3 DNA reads TGTGCCAGCTCCAGGGCCTACGAGCAGTACTTC. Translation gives CASSRAYEQYF.

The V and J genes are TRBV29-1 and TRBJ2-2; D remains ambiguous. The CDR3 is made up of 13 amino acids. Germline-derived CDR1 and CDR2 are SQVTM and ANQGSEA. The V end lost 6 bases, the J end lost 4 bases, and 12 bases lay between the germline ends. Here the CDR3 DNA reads TGCAGCGTCGGCGGTCTTAGCACCGGGGAGCTGTTTTTT. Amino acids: CSVGGLSTGELFF.

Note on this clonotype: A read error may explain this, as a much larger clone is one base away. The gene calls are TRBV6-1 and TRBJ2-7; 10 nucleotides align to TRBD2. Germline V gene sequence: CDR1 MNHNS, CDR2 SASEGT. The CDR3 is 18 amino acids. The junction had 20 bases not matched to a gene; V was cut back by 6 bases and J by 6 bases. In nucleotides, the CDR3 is TGTGCCAGCAGATATCGGTTTCTAGCGGGAGAATATCGGTGCGAGCAGTACTTC. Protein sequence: CASRYRFLAGEYRCEQYF.

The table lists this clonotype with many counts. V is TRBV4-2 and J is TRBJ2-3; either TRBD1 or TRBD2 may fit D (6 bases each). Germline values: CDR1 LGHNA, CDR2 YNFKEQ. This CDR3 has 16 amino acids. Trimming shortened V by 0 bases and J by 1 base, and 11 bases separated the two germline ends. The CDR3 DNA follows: TGTGCCAGCAGCCAAGAGGGGGCTAGCGGCACAGATACGCAGTATTTT. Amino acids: CASSQEGASGTDTQYF.